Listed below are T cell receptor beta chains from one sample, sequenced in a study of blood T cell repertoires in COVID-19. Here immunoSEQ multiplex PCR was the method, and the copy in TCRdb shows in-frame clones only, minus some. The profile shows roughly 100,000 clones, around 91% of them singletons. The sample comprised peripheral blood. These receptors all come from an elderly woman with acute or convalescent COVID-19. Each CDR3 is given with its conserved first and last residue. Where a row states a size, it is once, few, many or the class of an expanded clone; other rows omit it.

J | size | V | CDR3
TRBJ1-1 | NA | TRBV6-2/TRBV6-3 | CASSYKGATEAFF
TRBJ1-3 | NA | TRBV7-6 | CASSLGPQGAGNTIYF
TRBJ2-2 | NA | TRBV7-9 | CASSLGTPNTGELFF
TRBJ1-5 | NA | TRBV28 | CASSFGQGWSNQPQHF
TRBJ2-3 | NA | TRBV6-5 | CASRNGGTDTQYF
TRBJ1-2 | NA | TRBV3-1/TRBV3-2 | CASSQGAGPSYGYTF
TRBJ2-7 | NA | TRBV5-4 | CASSLGADEQYF
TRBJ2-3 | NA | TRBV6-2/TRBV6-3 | CASSYRQGVRDTQYF
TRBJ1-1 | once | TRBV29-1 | CSVRTGINTEAFF
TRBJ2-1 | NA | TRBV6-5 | CASSYSGTGLEQFF
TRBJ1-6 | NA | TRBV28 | CASSFRGQRNSPLHF
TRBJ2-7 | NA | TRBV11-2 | CASSPDAGWEQYF
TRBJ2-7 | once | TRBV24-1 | CATSDSDSSYEQYF
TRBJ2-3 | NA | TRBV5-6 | CASSHGGIPDTQYF
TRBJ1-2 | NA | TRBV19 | CASSQFGGFSANYGYTF
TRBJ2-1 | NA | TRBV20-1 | CSAREVWELFF
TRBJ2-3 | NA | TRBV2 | CASSEAWWASGGTDTQYF
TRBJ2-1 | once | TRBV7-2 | CASSLARGIYNEQFF
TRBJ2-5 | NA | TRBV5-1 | CASSLGASGGQETQYF
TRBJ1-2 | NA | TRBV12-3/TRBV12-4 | CASSSLTGYTF
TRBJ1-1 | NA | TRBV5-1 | CASSVQGGDTEAFF
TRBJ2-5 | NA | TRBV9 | CASSASGWGPQETQYF
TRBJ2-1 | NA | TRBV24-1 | CATSASTGGVYEQFF
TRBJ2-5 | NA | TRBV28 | CASIRAPTETQYF
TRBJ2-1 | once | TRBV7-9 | CASLGGAHYNEQFF
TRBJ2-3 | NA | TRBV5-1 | CASSSSGVGQGTDTQYF
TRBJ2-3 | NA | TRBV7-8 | CASSRDYPSTDTQYF
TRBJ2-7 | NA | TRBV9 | CASSAQGGGGLGEQYF
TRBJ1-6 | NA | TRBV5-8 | CASSPGRRHYNSPLHF
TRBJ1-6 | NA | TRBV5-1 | CASSLDAGAGNSPLHF
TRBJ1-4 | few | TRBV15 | CATSREKGGLYEKLFF
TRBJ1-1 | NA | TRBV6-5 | CASSYTVNTEAFF
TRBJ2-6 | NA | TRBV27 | CASRLAGATGANVLTF
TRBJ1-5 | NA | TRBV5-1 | CASSATGAPNQPQHF
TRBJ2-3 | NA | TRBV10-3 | CAISGREGSTDTQYF
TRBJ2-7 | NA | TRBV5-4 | CASSLEGQGAYYSYEQYF
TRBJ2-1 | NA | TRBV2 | CASGGQGGGEQFF
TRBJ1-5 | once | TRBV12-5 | CASGLVMIQGGNQPQHF
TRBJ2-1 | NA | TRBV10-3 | CAIGGTGMIGNEQFF
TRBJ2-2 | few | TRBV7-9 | CASSKRTGAAGELFF
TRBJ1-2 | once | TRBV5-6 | CASSIRSGTGANYGYTF
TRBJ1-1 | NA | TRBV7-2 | CASSPNRVLAVEAFF